This TCR beta chain was captured by sequencing in a study of cytomegalovirus exposure and HLA in healthy donors. In the study overall: A previous analysis identified 95 million to 120 million unique TCR beta sequences derived from some 170 million T cells. Study-wide results and caveats: Several of the most significant clusters appeared linked to common viral pathogens, based on a later analysis.

The CDR3 totals 15 residues. V was shortened by 4 bases and J by 0 bases, with 10 bases between the two germline ends. The germline CDR1 and CDR2 sequences are MNHEY and SVGAGI. To note about this clone: The antigen is unknown.

PCR was performed using 60 Vbeta and 13 Jbeta primers. Sequencing was performed with immunoSEQ multiplex PCR; in TCRdb, only in-frame clones are kept and a portion is missing. The table shows fewer than 85,000 clones, with approximately 80% occurring only once. This chain uses TRBV6-5 with TRBJ1-5, with D possibly TRBD1 on 6 matching bases. Sequences were obtained from PBMCs. The receptor was isolated from a man aged 35-49 years in good health and CMV-seronegative. The chain's CDR3 is CASSLDSYSNQPQHF. The DNA for the CDR3 is TGTGCCAGCAGTTTGGACAGTTATAGCAATCAGCCCCAGCATTTT.